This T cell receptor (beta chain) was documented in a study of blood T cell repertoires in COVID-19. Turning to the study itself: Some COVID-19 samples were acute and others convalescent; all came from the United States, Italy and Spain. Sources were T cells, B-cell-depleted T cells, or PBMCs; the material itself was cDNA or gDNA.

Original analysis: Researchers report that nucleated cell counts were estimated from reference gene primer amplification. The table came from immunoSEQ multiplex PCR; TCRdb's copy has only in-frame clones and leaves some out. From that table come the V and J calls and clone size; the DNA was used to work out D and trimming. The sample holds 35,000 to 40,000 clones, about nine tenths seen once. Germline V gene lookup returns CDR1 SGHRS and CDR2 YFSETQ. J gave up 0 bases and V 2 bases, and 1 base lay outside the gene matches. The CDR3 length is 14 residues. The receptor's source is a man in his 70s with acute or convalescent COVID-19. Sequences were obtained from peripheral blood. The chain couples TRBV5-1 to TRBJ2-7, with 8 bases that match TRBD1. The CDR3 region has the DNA TGCGCCAGCAGCTTCACAGGGGGCTCCTACGAGCAGTACTTC. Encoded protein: CASSFTGGSYEQYF. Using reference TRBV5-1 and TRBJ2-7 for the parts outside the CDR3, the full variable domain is KAGVTQTPRYLIKTRGQQVTLSCSPISGHRSVSWYQQTPGQGLQFLFEYFSETQRNKGNFPGRFSGRQFSNSRSEMNVSTLELGDSALYLCASSFTGGSYEQYFGPGTRLTVT.